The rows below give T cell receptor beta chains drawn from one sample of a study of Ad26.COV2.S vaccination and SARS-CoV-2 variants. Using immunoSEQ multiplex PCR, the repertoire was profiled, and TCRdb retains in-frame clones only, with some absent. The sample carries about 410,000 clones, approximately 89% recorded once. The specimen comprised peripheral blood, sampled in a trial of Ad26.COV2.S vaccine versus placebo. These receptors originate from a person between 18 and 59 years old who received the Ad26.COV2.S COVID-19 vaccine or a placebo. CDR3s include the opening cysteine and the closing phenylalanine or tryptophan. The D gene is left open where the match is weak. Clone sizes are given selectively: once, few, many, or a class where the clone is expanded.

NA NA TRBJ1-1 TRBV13 CASSLGFALTEAFF TGTGCCAGCAGCTTAGGCTTCGCGCTCACTGAAGCTTTCTTT
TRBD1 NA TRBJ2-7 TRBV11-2 CASSFTGGSYEQYF TGTGCCAGCAGCTTTACAGGGGGTTCCTACGAGCAGTACTTC
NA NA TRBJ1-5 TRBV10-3 CAISEQAGQPQHF TGTGCCATCAGTGAACAGGCAGGGCAGCCCCAGCATTTT
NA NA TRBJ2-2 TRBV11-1 CASSQGLARRTGELFF TGTGCCAGCAGTCAAGGACTGGCGAGGCGCACCGGGGAGCTGTTTTTT
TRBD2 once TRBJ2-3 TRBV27 CASSSIAGGNTQYF TGTGCCAGCAGTTCGATAGCGGGAGGGAATACGCAGTATTTT
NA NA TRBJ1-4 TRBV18 CASSPLGSGEKLFF TGTGCCAGCTCACCCCTAGGAAGTGGTGAAAAACTGTTTTTT
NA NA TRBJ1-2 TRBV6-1 CASSESPGGNYGYTF TGTGCCAGCAGTGAATCTCCAGGAGGTAACTATGGCTACACCTTC
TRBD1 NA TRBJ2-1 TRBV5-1 CASSEGRDSLLGNEQFF TGCGCCAGCAGCGAGGGCCGGGACAGCCTGCTAGGGAATGAGCAGTTCTTC
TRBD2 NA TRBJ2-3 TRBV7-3 CASSSFAVAGEDTQYF TGTGCCAGCAGCTCTTTTGCGGTAGCGGGAGAGGATACGCAGTATTTT
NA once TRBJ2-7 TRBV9 CASSVTGTPSYEQYF TGTGCCAGCAGCGTAACCGGGACACCCTCCTACGAGCAGTACTTC
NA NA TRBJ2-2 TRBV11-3 CASSLDRGNGELFF TGTGCCAGCAGCTTAGATCGGGGAAACGGGGAGCTGTTTTTT
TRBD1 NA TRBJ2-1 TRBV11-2 CASSSGQGLYNEQFF TGTGCCAGCAGCTCCGGACAGGGTTTGTACAATGAGCAGTTCTTC
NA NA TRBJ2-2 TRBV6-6 CASSPSRSIDGELFF TGTGCCAGCAGTCCCTCGCGGTCGATTGACGGGGAGCTGTTTTTT
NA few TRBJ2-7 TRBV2 CASSREELYEQYF TGTGCCAGCAGTCGTGAGGAGCTCTACGAGCAGTACTTC
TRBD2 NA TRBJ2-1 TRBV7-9 CASSIALAGGPNEQFF TGTGCCAGCAGCATAGCACTAGCGGGAGGTCCCAATGAGCAGTTCTTC
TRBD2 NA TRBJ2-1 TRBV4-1 CASSQDWGVERGEQFF TGCGCCAGCAGCCAAGATTGGGGAGTTGAGCGGGGTGAGCAGTTCTTC
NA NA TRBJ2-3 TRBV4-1 CASSQEGIADTQYF TGCGCCAGCAGCCAGGAGGGGATCGCAGATACGCAGTATTTT
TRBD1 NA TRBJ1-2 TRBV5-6 CASSPQGVNYGYTF TGTGCCAGCAGCCCACAGGGGGTGAATTATGGCTACACCTTC
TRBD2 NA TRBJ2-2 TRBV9 CASSAQGWTSGNTGELFF TGTGCCAGCAGCGCCCAAGGTTGGACTAGCGGGAACACCGGGGAGCTGTTTTTT
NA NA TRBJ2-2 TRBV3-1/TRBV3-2 CASSHKGPSIGELFF TGTGCCAGCAGCCATAAGGGACCTAGTATCGGGGAGCTGTTTTTT
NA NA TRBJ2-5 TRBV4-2 CASSQAMGSQETQYF TGTGCCAGCAGCCAGGCCATGGGCAGCCAAGAGACCCAGTACTTC
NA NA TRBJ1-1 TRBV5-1 CASSRVSENTEAFF TGCGCCAGCAGCCGGGTCTCAGAGAACACTGAAGCTTTCTTT
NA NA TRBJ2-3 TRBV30 CAWSLSLDTQYF TGTGCCTGGAGTCTATCCTTGGATACGCAGTATTTT
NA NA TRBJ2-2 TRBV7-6 CASSWAGRTGELFF TGTGCCAGCAGCTGGGCAGGGCGGACCGGGGAGCTGTTTTTT
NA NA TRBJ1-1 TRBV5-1 CASSIRQMNTEAFF TGCGCCAGCAGCATCCGACAGATGAACACTGAAGCTTTCTTT
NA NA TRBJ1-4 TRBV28 CASSSGHMGAREKLFF TGTGCCAGCAGTTCCGGCCACATGGGGGCGCGGGAAAAACTGTTTTTT
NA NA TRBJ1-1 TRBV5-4 CASSPGRWTEAFF TGTGCCAGCAGCCCCGGTCGATGGACTGAAGCTTTCTTT